This TCR beta chain was captured in a study of cytomegalovirus exposure and HLA in healthy donors. The study's findings and limits: Later work associated fewer than 20,000 TCR beta sequences with HLA alleles at 0.05 false discovery rate. Investigators reported approximately 170 TCR beta chains as tied to cytomegalovirus. For most TCR beta V segments, an earlier analysis put the productive rate at about 87% or about 30% of the time.

The PCR used 60 Vbeta and 13 Jbeta primers. Here immunoSEQ multiplex PCR was the method, and the copy in TCRdb shows in-frame clones only, minus some. The table includes around 90,000 clones, around 77% detected once. A word on this clone: No antigen is known for it.

The donors were healthy bone marrow donors. Input material: PBMCs. This clonotype originated in a young man in good health and CMV-seronegative.

DNA for the CDR3: TGTGCCAGCAGTGCGACAGGGGGGGTAGCTCAGCCCCAGCATTTT. This gives the protein CASSATGGVAQPQHF. V and J are TRBV27 and TRBJ1-5, with 9 bases identical to TRBD1. The CDR3 extends over 15 amino acids. Trimming at V came to 5 bases and at J to 6 bases, leaving 8 bases not matched to a gene. CDR1 and CDR2 (germline): MNHEY, SMNVEV (reference sequence).